Presented here are 12 T cell receptor beta chains from one specimen sequenced in a study of T cell repertoires in ileal Crohn's disease. Libraries were prepared by immunoSEQ multiplex PCR; TCRdb keeps only in-frame clonotypes and omits some of them. The profile covers 1,600 or so clones, with about 85% appearing a single time and 13% to 15% taken by the ten largest. Sequencing used ileal tissue. The receptors come from an adult with Crohn's disease.

Only a few counts were recorded for this clone. This sequence joins TRBV28 and TRBJ1-2, with D possibly TRBD1 on 6 matching bases. The CDR3 sequence is 13 residues long. V lost 5 bases, J lost 4 bases, and 11 bases lay in between. Germline-derived CDR1 and CDR2 are MDHEN and SYDVKM. In DNA form, the CDR3 reads TGTGCCAGCAGTACGACAGGCCCCTATGGCTACACCTTC. Translating it yields CASSTTGPYGYTF.

This chain's CDR3 is CASSSGGQGASYEQYF. CDR3 nucleotides: TGCGCCAGCAGCTCCGGAGGGCAGGGGGCCTCCTACGAGCAGTACTTC. The chain is built from TRBV5-1 and TRBJ2-7, with 8 bases matching TRBD1. The V gene's germline CDR1 is SGHRS and CDR2 YFSETQ. Trimming removed 3 bases from V and 0 bases from J; junction bases left unmatched: 8. The CDR3 is 16 residues long.

The V and J genes are TRBV2 and TRBJ2-7, with D unresolved. Germline assignment: CDR1 SNHLY and CDR2 FYNNEI. The V and J ends lost 0 bases and 2 bases respectively, with 8 bases between them. The CDR3 spans 14 residues. The chain's CDR3 is CASSEALAPYEQYF. Here the CDR3 DNA reads TGTGCCAGCAGTGAAGCGCTGGCACCCTACGAGCAGTACTTC.

The chain couples TRBV21-1 to TRBJ2-2; the DNA was not used to check the table's D call, TRBD1. TRBV21-1 is a pseudogene. The length of the CDR3 is 14 residues. CDR3 sequence reads: CASSDRENHGELFF. CDR3 nucleotide sequence: TGTGCCAGCTCGGACAGGGAGAACCACGGGGAGCTGTTTTTT.

The V and J genes are TRBV19 and TRBJ1-4, with 7 bases identical to TRBD1. J gave up 8 bases and V 5 bases, and 8 bases lay outside the gene matches. The CDR3 loop spans 14 amino acids. Germline V gene data show CDR1 as LNHDA and CDR2 as SQIVND (reference sequence). The CDR3 here is CASSLGDRGEKLFF. The CDR3 region has the DNA TGTGCCAGTAGTCTGGGGGACAGAGGAGAAAAACTGTTTTTT. The whole variable domain, filled in from reference TRBV19 and TRBJ1-4, reads DGGITQSPKYLFRKEGQNVTLSCEQNLNHDAMYWYRQDPGQGLRLIYYSQIVNDFQKGDIAEGYSVSREKKESFPLTVTSAQKNPTAFYLCASSLGDRGEKLFFGSGTQLSVL.

This clone is a singleton in its sample. The V gene is TRBV18, the J gene TRBJ1-2, with unresolved D. Germline values: CDR1 KGHSH, CDR2 LQKENI. V lost 2 bases, J lost 2 bases, and 6 bases lay in between. This CDR3 is 13 amino acids long. CDR3 residues: CASSPKRNYGYTF. CDR3 bases: TGTGCCAGCTCACCAAAACGGAACTATGGCTACACCTTC.

In its sample, this clone was seen once. As DNA, the CDR3 is TGTGCCAGCAGCCGCGCTACAGGGGAATATGGCTACACCTTC. Translation gives CASSRATGEYGYTF. The chain carries TRBV5-4 and TRBJ1-2, with TRBD1 identical over 7 bases. This CDR3 contains 14 residues. Unmatched junction bases numbered 8, after V lost 4 bases and J lost 5 bases. Germline V gives CDR1 SGHNT, CDR2 YYREEE (reference sequence).

This clone came up a few times. The rearrangement joins TRBV5-1 to TRBJ1-2; no definite D call. This CDR3 has 13 residues. Germline values: CDR1 SGHRS, CDR2 YFSETQ. The V gene lost 0 bases and the J gene lost 7 bases, with 10 bases spanning the gap. The CDR3 nucleotides read TGCGCCAGCAGCTTGGGAGGGTCTCGTGGCTACACCTTC. Translation gives CASSLGGSRGYTF.

The V and J genes are TRBV5-4 and TRBJ2-7, with D perhaps TRBD1 (5 bases). CDR1 is SGHNT, CDR2 YYREEE, per germline (reference sequence). The V end lost 7 bases, the J end lost 2 bases, and 10 bases lay between the germline ends. The CDR3 is made up of 12 amino acids. The CDR3 spells CASSGQPYEQYF. The DNA for the CDR3 is TGTGCCAGCTCAGGGCAGCCCTACGAGCAGTACTTC. Filled out from reference TRBV5-4 and TRBJ2-7, the complete variable domain reads ETGVTQSPTHLIKTRGQQVTLRCSSQSGHNTVSWYQQALGQGPQFIFQYYREEENGRGNFPPRFSGLQFPNYSSELNVNALELDDSALYLCASSGQPYEQYFGPGTRLTVT.

Here the CDR3 reads CASSRDRGYEQYF. CDR3 DNA: TGTGCCAGCAGCCGGGACAGGGGCTACGAGCAGTACTTC. The chain uses TRBV7-6 and TRBJ2-7, with 10 nucleotides matching TRBD1. This CDR3 spans 13 amino acids. V shed 5 bases, J shed 3 bases, and the junction held 1 base outside the gene matches. CDR1 is SGHVS and CDR2 is FNYEAQ in the germline V gene.

J is TRBJ1-2 and V is TRBV2; the D gene is possibly TRBD1 (5 bases). The CDR3 is made up of 13 amino acids. The V end lost 7 bases, the J end lost 8 bases, and 17 bases lay between the germline ends. Germline V gene lookup returns CDR1 SNHLY and CDR2 FYNNEI. The CDR3 protein is CASTGGVYRGYTF. The CDR3 DNA reads TGTGCCAGCACCGGGGGGGTCTATAGAGGCTACACCTTC. Full variable domain (rest looked up from reference TRBV2 and TRBJ1-2): EPEVTQTPSHQVTQMGQEVILRCVPISNHLYFYWYRQILGQKVEFLVSFYNNEISEKSEIFDDQFSVERPDGSNFTLKIRSTKLEDSAMYFCASTGGVYRGYTFGSGTRLTVV.

This clone was found once. The chain has TRBV4-3 and TRBJ1-3; D unclear. The CDR3 is made up of 15 amino acids. V was trimmed by 1 base and J by 2 bases, leaving 9 bases between them. Germline CDR1 reads LGHNA; CDR2 reads YSLEER. The CDR3 sequence: CASSQARQPGNTIYF. The CDR3 nucleotides read TGCGCCAGCAGCCAAGCAAGACAACCTGGAAACACCATATATTTT.